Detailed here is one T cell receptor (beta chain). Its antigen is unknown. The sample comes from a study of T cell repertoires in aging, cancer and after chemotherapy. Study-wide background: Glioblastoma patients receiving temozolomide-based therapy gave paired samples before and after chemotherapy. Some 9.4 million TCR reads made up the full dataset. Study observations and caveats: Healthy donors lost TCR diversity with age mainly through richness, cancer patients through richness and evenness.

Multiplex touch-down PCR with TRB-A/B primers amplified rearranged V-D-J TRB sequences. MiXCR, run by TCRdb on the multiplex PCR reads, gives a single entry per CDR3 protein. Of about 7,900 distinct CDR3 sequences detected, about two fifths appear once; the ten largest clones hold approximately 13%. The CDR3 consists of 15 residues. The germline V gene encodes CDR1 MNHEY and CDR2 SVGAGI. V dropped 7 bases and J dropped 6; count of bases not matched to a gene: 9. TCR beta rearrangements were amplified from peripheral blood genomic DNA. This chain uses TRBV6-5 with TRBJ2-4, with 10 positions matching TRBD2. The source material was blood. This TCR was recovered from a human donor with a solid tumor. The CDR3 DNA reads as TGTGCCAGCAAAAGAGCGGGGGGGCTAGGAAACATTCAGTACTTC. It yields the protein CASKRAGGLGNIQYF.